The 27 T cell receptor beta chains below come from one sample, sequenced in a study of beta chain features in type 1 diabetes. Isolated RNA was reverse transcribed in full, so expressed TCRB transcripts were sequenced. Here immunoSEQ multiplex PCR was the method, and the copy in TCRdb shows in-frame clones only, minus some. The sample records almost 250,000 clones, about 14% being singletons. The specimen was naive CD4+ T cells from blood. The receptors come from a woman between 35 and 50 years old in good health.

The genes are TRBV9 and TRBJ2-1; TRBD1 matches 10 bases. V lost 4 bases and J lost 4; bases outside the gene matches: 5. Per the germline V gene, CDR1 is SGDLS and CDR2 is YYNGEE. CDR3 length equals 15 residues. The CDR3 region is CASSTTGGQYNEQFF. CDR3 DNA sequence: TGTGCCAGCAGCACGACAGGGGGCCAGTACAATGAGCAGTTCTTC.

This clone was counted only a few times. This chain connects TRBV12-5 to TRBJ2-1, with 8 bases aligning to TRBD1. Trimming at V came to 2 bases and at J to 7 bases, leaving 10 bases not matched to a gene. Germline CDR1 is LGHNT and CDR2 is FRNRAP. The CDR3 is 16 residues long. The chain's CDR3 is CASGLSRGQGANEQFF. The CDR3 coding sequence is TGTGCTAGTGGTTTGTCCCGGGGCCAGGGGGCGAATGAGCAGTTCTTC. Full variable domain (remainder filled in from reference TRBV12-5 and TRBJ2-1): DARVTQTPRHKVTEMGQEVTMRCQPILGHNTVFWYRQTMMQGLELLAYFRNRAPLDDSGMPKDRFSAEMPDATLATLKIQPSEPRDSAVYFCASGLSRGQGANEQFFGPGTRLTVL.

In its sample, this clone was seen many times. The chain links TRBV14 to TRBJ1-4, with D perhaps matching TRBD1 (5 bases). This CDR3 contains 15 residues. V shed 1 base and J shed 8 bases, with 14 bases lying between them. Germline CDR1 reads SGHDN; CDR2 reads FVKESK. CDR3 coding DNA: TGTGCCAGCAGCCAAGGAGGAGGGGCCGCGGAAAAACTGTTTTTT. Residues: CASSQGGGAAEKLFF.

This chain's CDR3 is CASTRGSGAGSDTQYF. CDR3 nucleotides: TGCGCCAGCACCCGCGGGAGCGGGGCAGGATCAGATACGCAGTATTTT. This chain joins TRBV5-1 and TRBJ2-3; TRBD2 matches at 7 bases. V dropped 6 bases and J dropped 4; count of bases not matched to a gene: 14. The CDR3 covers 16 residues. The germline V gene has CDR1 SGHRS and CDR2 YFSETQ.

This clone showed up just a few times. V usage is TRBV5-1 and J usage is TRBJ2-5, with TRBD2 as a possible D gene (6 bases). The CDR3 consists of 14 residues. Germline CDR1 SGHRS, CDR2 YFSETQ. Trimming removed 2 bases at V and 2 bases at J, with 10 bases between. The CDR3 nucleotides are TGCGCCAGCAGCTTCGGGGGTTCGCAAGAGACCCAGTACTTC. This gives the protein CASSFGGSQETQYF. Drawing the rest from reference TRBV5-1 and TRBJ2-5, the complete variable domain is KAGVTQTPRYLIKTRGQQVTLSCSPISGHRSVSWYQQTPGQGLQFLFEYFSETQRNKGNFPGRFSGRQFSNSRSEMNVSTLELGDSALYLCASSFGGSQETQYFGPGTRLLVL.

This clone appeared a few times. The chain couples TRBV5-8 to TRBJ2-5; D is unclear. With 2 bases removed from V and 4 bases from J, the gap between germline ends came to 12 bases. CDR3 size: 14 residues. Germline CDR1 SGHTS, CDR2 YDEGEE. The CDR3 DNA reads TGTGCCAGCAGCTTCCGGAGTACTGGAGAGACCCAGTACTTC. Protein sequence: CASSFRSTGETQYF.

The V call is TRBV11-2, the J call TRBJ2-3, with D maybe TRBD2 (5 bases). Germline CDR1 reads SGHAT; CDR2 reads FQNNGV. With 3 bases removed from V and 6 bases from J, the gap between germline ends came to 22 bases. The CDR3 length is 17 residues. CDR3 sequence reads: CASSLARDQIASDTQYF. In DNA, the CDR3 is TGTGCCAGCAGCTTGGCCCGGGATCAAATAGCCTCGGATACGCAGTATTTT.

The chain employs TRBV9 and TRBJ1-1; possible D gene TRBD1, 6 bases. Per germline, CDR1 SGDLS and CDR2 YYNGEE. V dropped 3 bases and J dropped 4 bases, with 13 bases sitting between them. The CDR3 sequence is 14 residues long. The DNA for the CDR3 is TGTGCCAGCAGCGACAGGGACCTGATCACTGAAGCTTTCTTT. Amino acids: CASSDRDLITEAFF. The whole variable domain, remainder taken from reference TRBV9 and TRBJ1-1, is DSGVTQTPKHLITATGQRVTLRCSPRSGDLSVYWYQQSLDQGLQFLIQYYNGEERAKGNILERFSAQQFPDLHSELNLSSLELGDSALYFCASSDRDLITEAFFGQGTRLTVV.

This chain joins TRBV19 and TRBJ1-2, with a possible D match to TRBD1 (6 bases). V lost 6 bases to trimming and J lost 4 bases, with 15 bases between them. Germline V gene lookup returns CDR1 LNHDA and CDR2 SQIVND (reference sequence). This CDR3 has 14 residues. The CDR3 sequence is CASRRAGEIYGYTF. The CDR3 DNA reads TGTGCCAGTAGGCGGGCAGGGGAGATCTATGGCTACACCTTC.

This clone was observed a few times. The chain joins TRBV19 to TRBJ2-5; tentatively, D is TRBD1 (7 bases). Trimming shortened V by 5 bases and J by 2 bases, and 15 bases separated the two germline ends. The CDR3 consists of 15 residues. Germline values: CDR1 LNHDA, CDR2 SQIVND (reference sequence). DNA for the CDR3: TGTGCCAGTAGTCCCATCAGGGGGGCTCAAGAGACCCAGTACTTC. It yields the protein CASSPIRGAQETQYF.

The V call is TRBV19, the J call TRBJ2-3; D may be TRBD2 (5 bases). CDR1 LNHDA and CDR2 SQIVND come from the germline V gene (reference sequence). The V end was cut by 6 bases, the J end by 8 bases, with 24 bases between. The CDR3 runs to 16 residues. The CDR3: CASSVELSVSLGTQYF. CDR3 in DNA: TGTGCCAGTAGCGTCGAACTTAGCGTAAGTCTTGGTACGCAGTATTTT.

This clone was seen only a few times. CDR3 amino acids: CATSRSRTTPGQETQYF. For the CDR3, the DNA is TGTGCCACCAGCAGAAGTCGAACGACTCCGGGGCAAGAGACCCAGTACTTC. The chain links TRBV15 to TRBJ2-5, with D tentatively TRBD2 (5 bases). Trimming pared 2 bases from V and 2 bases from J, leaving 18 bases between. The CDR3 has 17 amino acids. From germline, CDR1 is LNHNV and CDR2 YYDKDF (reference sequence).

The DNA of the CDR3 is TGTGCCAGCAGCCCAGGGGGCTCGTACCAAGAGACCCAGTACTTC. Translation gives CASSPGGSYQETQYF. The V and J genes are TRBV7-9 and TRBJ2-5, with 8 bases matching TRBD1. V gave up 5 bases and J gave up 0 bases; unmatched junction bases: 5. CDR3 size: 15 residues. Germline CDR1 and CDR2: SEHNR and FQNEAQ (reference sequence).

The table lists this clone with a few counts. The J gene is TRBJ2-3, the V gene TRBV29-1; 12 bases align to TRBD2. This CDR3 has 13 amino acids. V gave up 6 bases and J gave up 4 bases; unmatched junction bases: 2. Germline V gene sequence: CDR1 SQVTM, CDR2 ANQGSEA. CDR3: CSVTSGGSDTQYF. CDR3 coding DNA: TGCAGCGTGACTAGCGGGGGTTCAGATACGCAGTATTTT.

The rearrangement joins TRBV5-8 to TRBJ1-2, with D unresolved. Germline V gene data show CDR1 as SGHTS and CDR2 as YDEGEE. Trimming cost V 4 bases and J 0 bases, with 16 bases left between them. The CDR3 runs 16 residues. As DNA, the CDR3 is TGTGCCAGCAGCGTATTCCCGAGGTTAGCTAACTATGGCTACACCTTC. Translated: CASSVFPRLANYGYTF.

The chain combines TRBV5-6 with TRBJ1-2; D is undetermined. The germline V gene encodes CDR1 SGHDT and CDR2 YYEEEE. This CDR3 has 11 amino acids. V lost 8 bases to trimming and J lost 7 bases, with 12 bases between them. CDR3 sequence: CASRGEGGYTF. The CDR3 nucleotides read TGTGCCAGTAGAGGAGAGGGTGGCTACACCTTC. The variable domain in full, completed from reference TRBV5-6 and TRBJ1-2, reads DAGVTQSPTHLIKTRGQQVTLRCSPKSGHDTVSWYQQALGQGPQFIFQYYEEEERQRGNFPDRFSGHQFPNYSSELNVNALLLGDSALYLCASRGEGGYTFGSGTRLTVV.

This clone was seen only a few times. V usage is TRBV11-2 and J usage is TRBJ1-3, with TRBD1 matching 10 bases. The CDR3 consists of 18 residues. The junction had 16 bases not matched to a gene; V was cut back by 4 bases and J by 7 bases. Looked up from germline, CDR1 is SGHAT and CDR2 is FQNNGV. This CDR3 is CASSYPTPVRTGGNTIYF. The CDR3 DNA follows: TGTGCCAGCAGCTACCCCACCCCCGTTAGGACAGGGGGGAACACCATATATTTT.

This clone was observed a few times. The rearrangement links TRBV7-7 to TRBJ2-7; 11 bases map to TRBD2. The CDR3 length is 16 residues. The germline V gene encodes CDR1 SSHAT and CDR2 FNYEAQ (reference sequence). The trim removed 5 bases at V and 3 bases at J, leaving 9 bases unmatched. CDR3 nucleotide sequence: TGTGCCAGCAGCCCCGGGCTAGCGGGGGGATTCTACGAGCAGTACTTC. Translation gives CASSPGLAGGFYEQYF.

The genes are TRBV19 and TRBJ1-5; a possible D gene is TRBD1 (6 bases). The CDR3 covers 15 residues. V was shortened by 7 bases and J by 2 bases, with 15 bases between the two germline ends. Germline loops: CDR1 LNHDA, CDR2 SQIVND (reference sequence). The CDR3 sequence: CASMLGQRRNQPQHF. The CDR3 nucleotides read TGTGCCAGTATGCTTGGACAGAGGCGCAATCAGCCCCAGCATTTT.

This clone was detected only a few times. V gene TRBV5-4 combines with J gene TRBJ2-1; TRBD2 agrees at 14 bases. Germline loops: CDR1 SGHNT, CDR2 YYREEE (reference sequence). The CDR3 sequence is 16 residues long. V trimming: 2 bases; J trimming: 7 bases; junction bases outside the gene matches: 5. The CDR3 sequence: CASSFPGTSGGNEQFF. CDR3 sequence (DNA): TGTGCCAGCAGCTTTCCGGGGACTAGCGGGGGAAATGAGCAGTTCTTC.

This clone was counted a few times. The J gene is TRBJ1-2, the V gene TRBV25-1; D not certain. Germline V gene data show CDR1 as MGHDK and CDR2 as SYGVNS. The V and J ends lost 3 bases and 8 bases respectively, with 13 bases between them. The CDR3 sequence is 13 residues long. The CDR3 DNA reads as TGTGCCAGCAGTGAGAACCCCCAGAGGGGCTACACCTTC. Translating it yields CASSENPQRGYTF.

The rearrangement links TRBV29-1 to TRBJ1-6; 7 positions agree with TRBD1. The CDR3 runs 13 residues. The germline V gene encodes CDR1 SQVTM and CDR2 ANQGSEA. J was trimmed by 8 bases and V by 3 bases; bases with no gene match: 4. CDR3 nucleotides: TGCAGCGTTGATAGGGGGCTTGATTCACCCCTCCACTTT. Protein product: CSVDRGLDSPLHF.

The chain couples TRBV28 to TRBJ2-3, with D tentatively TRBD1 (6 bases). CDR1 and CDR2 from the germline V gene are MDHEN and SYDVKM. Between the trimmed V and J ends, which lost 6 bases and 2 bases, there was a span of 15 bases. The CDR3 loop spans 15 amino acids. The CDR3 region is CASRRGGSFTDTQYF. CDR3 DNA sequence: TGTGCCAGCAGGAGAGGGGGTTCCTTCACAGATACGCAGTATTTT.

This clone was counted many times. The chain couples TRBV7-9 to TRBJ2-2, with D possibly matching TRBD2 (6 bases). Trimming pared 5 bases from V and 7 bases from J, leaving 17 bases between. There are 15 residues in the CDR3. CDR1 is SEHNR and CDR2 is FQNEAQ in the germline V gene (reference sequence). The CDR3 bases are TGTGCCAGCAGCACCGGAGGGTCGGTTGGCGGGGAGCTGTTTTTT. It encodes CASSTGGSVGGELFF.

The V call is TRBV29-1, the J call TRBJ1-3; possibly TRBD1 for D (5 bases). Germline V gene data show CDR1 as SQVTM and CDR2 as ANQGSEA. V lost 5 bases to trimming and J lost 7 bases, with 24 bases between them. This CDR3 spans 16 amino acids. This chain's CDR3 is CSVRDPLGQSPNTIYF. CDR3 bases: TGCAGCGTTCGCGACCCGTTGGGGCAGTCTCCCAACACCATATATTTT.

V and J are TRBV10-3 and TRBJ2-3; 13 bases match TRBD2. This CDR3 is 16 amino acids long. Germline V gene data show CDR1 as ENHRY and CDR2 as SYGVKD. V lost 6 bases, J lost 1 base, and 4 bases stayed unmatched. CDR3 loop: CAIRDGLAGGTDTQYF. DNA for the CDR3: TGTGCCATCAGGGACGGACTAGCGGGGGGCACAGATACGCAGTATTTT.

The chain links TRBV7-6 to TRBJ2-6, with TRBD1 identical over 10 bases. Germline V CDR1 and CDR2: SGHVS, FNYEAQ. There are 18 residues in the CDR3. V gave up 2 bases and J gave up 0 bases; unmatched junction bases: 4. CDR3 in amino acids: CASSLLGQGNSGANVLTF. Here the CDR3 DNA reads TGTGCCAGCAGCTTACTGGGACAGGGGAACTCTGGGGCCAACGTCCTGACTTTC.